This TCR beta chain is drawn from a study of identical twins. TCRdb called the 5' RACE reads again in MiXCR, with one record for every CDR3 protein. Of hundreds of thousands of distinct CDR3 sequences in the sample, around a sixth are singletons; the top ten hold around 14%. The CDR3 has 15 residues. V shed 6 bases, J shed 3 bases, and the junction held 9 bases outside the gene matches. Germline V lookup: CDR1 MNHEY, CDR2 SVGEGT. A note on this clonotype: Its cognate antigen is unknown.

Study-level findings and limits: Cord blood's abundant beta clonotypes had fewer insertions, unlike memory repertoires.

These data also featured in a second study, about T cells expressing NK-cell markers. Per that paper: Sorted CD3+CD56+NKG2C+, CD3+CD56+NKG2C- and CD3+CD56-NKG2C+ T-cell subsets were beta-chain profiled.

This TCR was sampled from a woman aged 18-29 years in good health. The rearrangement joins TRBV6-2 or TRBV6-3 to TRBJ2-7, with TRBD1 matching over 9 bases. Specimen: PBMCs. Here the CDR3 reads CASRGTGTGIYEQYF. The CDR3 DNA reads TGTGCCAGCAGAGGTACCGGGACAGGGATCTACGAGCAGTACTTC.